Presented here are 24 T cell receptor beta chains from one specimen sequenced in a study of preoperative IRX-2 immunotherapy in early breast cancer. Treatment denoted: preoperative locoregional IRX-2 cytokine immunotherapy. Assay used: immunoSEQ multiplex PCR; TCRdb lists only in-frame clones, some missing. Of 40,000 to 50,000 clones listed, 70% to 80% are singletons. Here the sequenced sample was tumor tissue, taken after IRX-2 immunotherapy. Every receptor here comes from a human donor with breast cancer.

This rearrangement joins TRBV23-1 to TRBJ2-7; D is perhaps TRBD2 (5 bases). TRBV23-1 is an ORF, and what it does is uncertain. This CDR3 has 16 amino acids. The V end lost 2 bases, the J end lost 0 bases, and 14 bases lay between the germline ends. The DNA for the CDR3 is TGCGCCAGCAGTCAAAGGCTCACCCGGGACTCCTACGAGCAGTACTTC. It specifies CASSQRLTRDSYEQYF.

This clone is a singleton in its sample. CDR3 DNA: TGTGCCAGTAGTATTTCACAGGGTAATCAGCCCCAGCATTTT. Encoded protein: CASSISQGNQPQHF. The chain employs TRBV19 and TRBJ1-5; perhaps TRBD1 as D (6 bases). CDR1 is LNHDA, CDR2 SQIVND, per germline (reference sequence). The CDR3 contains 14 residues. V lost 3 bases and J 4 bases, leaving 10 bases between the germline ends.

The rearrangement uses TRBV5-1 and TRBJ1-1; 8 bases agree with TRBD1. Per germline, CDR1 SGHRS and CDR2 YFSETQ. There are 14 residues in the CDR3. The trim removed 4 bases at V and 3 bases at J, leaving 5 bases unmatched. This chain's CDR3 is CASSPPTGDTEAFF. The CDR3, as DNA: TGCGCCAGCAGCCCCCCGACAGGGGACACTGAAGCTTTCTTT.

The chain employs TRBV10-2 and TRBJ2-1; tentatively, D is TRBD1 or TRBD2 (7 bases each). V lost 6 bases to trimming and J lost 6 bases, with 18 bases between them. The CDR3 consists of 15 residues. The germline V gene has CDR1 WSHSY and CDR2 SAAADI. The CDR3 loop reads CASRQGTQRGNEQFF. For the CDR3, the DNA is TGCGCCAGCAGACAGGGGACACAGCGGGGCAATGAGCAGTTCTTC.

The chain recombines TRBV11-3 with TRBJ1-3, with 10 bases that match TRBD1. Germline CDR1 is SGHNT and CDR2 is YENEEA. The CDR3 has 15 residues. The trim removed 6 bases at V and 8 bases at J, leaving 10 bases unmatched. In nucleotides, the CDR3 is TGTGCCAGCAGTTTGCGGACAGGGGGGGAGGACACCATATATTTT. Amino acids: CASSLRTGGEDTIYF.

The genes are TRBV6-8 and TRBJ2-3; D is unclear. Germline loops: CDR1 MNHGY, CDR2 SAAAGT. The CDR3 totals 13 residues. V lost 8 bases, J lost 0 bases, and 9 bases lay in between. The DNA for the CDR3 is TGTGCCAGCGGAAGGGATAGCACAGATACGCAGTATTTT. Residues: CASGRDSTDTQYF.

The V gene is TRBV28, the J gene TRBJ1-3, with D perhaps matching TRBD1 (5 bases). Germline CDR1 and CDR2: MDHEN and SYDVKM. This CDR3 is built from 14 residues. V was trimmed by 7 bases and J by 4 bases, leaving 14 bases between them. CDR3 DNA sequence: TGTGCCAGCACCCCGGGGACGGCGGGAAACACCATATATTTT. It encodes CASTPGTAGNTIYF. The entire variable domain, with the rest obtained from reference TRBV28 and TRBJ1-3, is as follows: DVKVTQSSRYLVKRTGEKVFLECVQDMDHENMFWYRQDPGLGLRLIYFSYDVKMKEKGDIPEGYSVSREKKERFSLILESASTNQTSMYLCASTPGTAGNTIYFGEGSWLTVV.

The chain is built from TRBV18 and TRBJ1-1, with a tentative D call TRBD1 (5 bases). Germline CDR1 KGHSH, CDR2 LQKENI. The CDR3 totals 16 residues. The V end lost 2 bases, the J end lost 1 base, and 14 bases lay between the germline ends. This CDR3 reads CASSPGTGPANTEAFF. CDR3 sequence (DNA): TGTGCCAGCTCACCAGGAACGGGACCGGCGAACACTGAAGCTTTCTTT.

This clone has just one count. The V call is TRBV19, the J call TRBJ1-2, with 7 bases identical to TRBD1. The germline CDR1 and CDR2 sequences are LNHDA and SQIVND (reference sequence). This CDR3 is built from 15 residues. Trimming cost V 1 base and J 6 bases; bases outside gene matches: 8. The CDR3 DNA reads as TGTGCCAGTAGTATAGTGGGTGCAGGGGGTGATGGCTACACCTTC. This encodes CASSIVGAGGDGYTF. The complete variable domain, with remaining parts taken from reference TRBV19 and TRBJ1-2, reads DGGITQSPKYLFRKEGQNVTLSCEQNLNHDAMYWYRQDPGQGLRLIYYSQIVNDFQKGDIAEGYSVSREKKESFPLTVTSAQKNPTAFYLCASSIVGAGGDGYTFGSGTRLTVV.

The gene calls are TRBV11-3 and TRBJ1-2; D call uncertain. Between the trimmed V and J ends, which lost 5 bases and 8 bases, there was a span of 21 bases. Germline V gene data show CDR1 as SGHNT and CDR2 as YENEEA. CDR3 size: 15 residues. In nucleotides, the CDR3 is TGTGCCAGCAGCCCACAAAGGACCTTGACGGGGGGCTACACCTTC. It encodes CASSPQRTLTGGYTF.

The rearrangement links TRBV6-8 to TRBJ1-1; D is perhaps TRBD1 (6 bases). Trimming stripped 5 bases from V and 5 bases from J, with 15 bases between. Germline CDR1 MNHGY, CDR2 SAAAGT. The CDR3 is made up of 14 amino acids. CDR3 in amino acids: CASSLYRVGTEAFF. The CDR3 DNA reads TGTGCCAGCAGTCTCTACAGGGTAGGGACTGAAGCTTTCTTT.

The V gene is TRBV11-3, the J gene TRBJ2-5; a weak D match, TRBD2 (5 bases). This CDR3 comprises 15 residues. V was pared by 1 base and J by 1 base, with 10 bases between. The germline gives CDR1 SGHNT, CDR2 YENEEA. In DNA form, the CDR3 reads TGTGCCAGCAGCTTAGGGTTGAGGGTCCAAGAGACCCAGTACTTC. Its protein product is CASSLGLRVQETQYF.

The rearrangement joins TRBV9 to TRBJ2-7; 8 bases match TRBD2. Germline V gives CDR1 SGDLS, CDR2 YYNGEE. Trimming at V came to 0 bases and at J to 4 bases, leaving 6 bases not matched to a gene. The CDR3 is 15 amino acids. CDR3 in DNA: TGTGCCAGCAGCGTAGCGGACGGGGGGGCTTACGAGCAGTACTTC. Amino acids: CASSVADGGAYEQYF.

This rearrangement joins TRBV5-1 to TRBJ2-7; 7 nucleotides match TRBD1. V lost 7 bases to trimming and J lost 7 bases; unmatched junction nucleotides: 14. The CDR3 extends over 14 amino acids. Germline CDR1 is SGHRS and CDR2 is YFSETQ. The CDR3 protein is CASRQGRLTTEQYF. CDR3 DNA sequence: TGCGCCAGCCGACAGGGCCGGCTTACTACGGAGCAGTACTTC.

The rearrangement joins TRBV6-8 to TRBJ1-5, with D unclear. The CDR3 length is 20 residues. V was trimmed by 0 bases and J by 2 bases, leaving 23 bases between them. The germline gives CDR1 MNHGY, CDR2 SAAAGT. CDR3 residues: CASSYSSSAAPRRGNQPQHF. The CDR3 bases are TGTGCCAGCAGTTACTCGAGTAGCGCAGCCCCCCGGAGGGGCAATCAGCCCCAGCATTTT.

This clone was seen only a few times. The rearrangement joins TRBV6-8 to TRBJ2-3; D not certain. The V gene lost 5 bases and the J gene lost 2 bases, with 20 bases spanning the gap. Germline V CDR1 and CDR2: MNHGY, SAAAGT. CDR3 size: 17 residues. The CDR3 sequence: CASSAGPPRSLTDTQYF. The DNA of the CDR3 is TGTGCCAGCAGTGCAGGACCGCCAAGGTCACTCACAGATACGCAGTATTTT.

This chain joins TRBV14 and TRBJ2-7, with D unresolved. The CDR3 contains 13 residues. The V end lost 2 bases, the J end lost 4 bases, and 9 bases lay between the germline ends. The germline V gene encodes CDR1 SGHDN and CDR2 FVKESK. The CDR3 DNA reads as TGTGCCAGCAGCCAATTCCAGAGATACGAGCAGTACTTC. It encodes CASSQFQRYEQYF.

The rearrangement uses TRBV6-8 and TRBJ2-3; 7 bases agree with TRBD1. V lost 10 bases and J lost 3; bases outside the gene matches: 13. The CDR3 has 15 residues. Germline loops: CDR1 MNHGY, CDR2 SAAAGT. CDR3 in DNA: TGTGCCAACATGGGGTTCCAGGGGGAAACAGATACGCAGTATTTT. The encoded protein is CANMGFQGETDTQYF.

This clone was detected a few times. Other DNA sequences in the same sample also yield this CDR3. The chain couples TRBV6-8 to TRBJ1-2, with a tentative D call TRBD1 (6 bases). This CDR3 contains 12 residues. In germline, CDR1 is MNHGY, CDR2 SAAAGT. V was shortened by 6 bases and J by 8 bases, with 13 bases between the two germline ends. CDR3 sequence (DNA): TGTGCCAGCAGACAGGGTGCTCGGGGCTACACCTTC. Translating it yields CASRQGARGYTF.

Notes on this clone: The junction shows a germline mismatch at one end, possibly a read error. The rearrangement joins TRBV6-8 to TRBJ1-1; no reliable D call. The CDR3 covers 17 residues. Looked up from germline, CDR1 is MNHGY and CDR2 is SAAAGT. CDR3 residues: CAISASPSSGGSTEAFF. The CDR3, as DNA: TGTGCCATCAGTGCATCCCCATCCTCAGGAGGTAGCACTGAAGCTTTCTTT.

V and J are TRBV6-8 and TRBJ2-1, with a possible D match to TRBD2 (5 bases). This CDR3 region has 13 residues. Germline-derived CDR1 and CDR2 are MNHGY and SAAAGT. V lost 6 bases, J lost 7 bases, and 13 bases lay in between. In DNA, the CDR3 is TGTGCCAGCAGCGCGAGTCGGGGAAATGAGCAGTTCTTC. Encoded protein: CASSASRGNEQFF.

The chain is built from TRBV5-1 and TRBJ2-3; no firm D call. Trimming pared 0 bases from V and 6 bases from J, leaving 14 bases between. The CDR3 consists of 15 residues. Germline V CDR1 and CDR2: SGHRS, YFSETQ. CDR3 nucleotides: TGCGCCAGCAGCTTGGTTGGTCAGACGAGGGATACGCAGTATTTT. It translates to CASSLVGQTRDTQYF.

This rearrangement joins TRBV6-8 to TRBJ2-1; D not certain. This CDR3 region has 17 residues. Trimming removed 8 bases from V and 4 bases from J, with 24 bases in between. Germline V gene lookup returns CDR1 MNHGY and CDR2 SAAAGT. CDR3 loop: CASSLWAQRRSYNEQFF. As DNA, the CDR3 is TGTGCCAGCTCTCTATGGGCTCAGCGACGGAGTTACAATGAGCAGTTCTTC.

The rearrangement uses TRBV11-1 and TRBJ1-3; D might be TRBD1 (6 bases). Looked up from germline, CDR1 is SGHAT and CDR2 is FQDESV (reference sequence). The V gene lost 5 bases and the J gene lost 3 bases, with 20 bases spanning the gap. The CDR3 contains 17 residues. CDR3 DNA: TGTGCCAGCAGCCCAGAACGGACAGCCTCTGGTGGAAACACCATATATTTT. Encoded protein: CASSPERTASGGNTIYF.